This TCR beta chain was captured by sequencing in a study of T cell repertoires in cytomegalovirus infection. Study details: The authors relied on CMV epitopes, both recently identified HLA-C-restricted and well-studied HLA-B-restricted. Findings and caveats of the study: In two of eight donors, the top clonotype was HLA-C-restricted CMV-specific.

Trimming took off 3 bases at V and 5 bases at J, with 15 bases between the two ends. Germline V gene data show CDR1 as SGDLS and CDR2 as YYNGEE. The CDR3 is 15 amino acids. To note about this clonotype: The antigen is undetermined.

TCRdb processed the reads anew with MiXCR; each CDR3 protein has one entry. The data contain 830,000 or so distinct CDR3 sequences, 30% to 35% of them singletons. The chain has TRBV9 and TRBJ2-1; D is tentatively TRBD1 or TRBD2 (5 bases each). Here the sequenced sample was cultured CD8+ T cells from PBMCs, taken from culture after CMV antigen stimulation. The TCR originated in a human donor in good health (CMV status not recorded). Some clones in this sample may be carry-over from other donors' samples. The CDR3 DNA reads as TGTGCCAGCAGCGACCGACGGGACGCAAACAATGAGCAGTTCTTC. It encodes CASSDRRDANNEQFF.